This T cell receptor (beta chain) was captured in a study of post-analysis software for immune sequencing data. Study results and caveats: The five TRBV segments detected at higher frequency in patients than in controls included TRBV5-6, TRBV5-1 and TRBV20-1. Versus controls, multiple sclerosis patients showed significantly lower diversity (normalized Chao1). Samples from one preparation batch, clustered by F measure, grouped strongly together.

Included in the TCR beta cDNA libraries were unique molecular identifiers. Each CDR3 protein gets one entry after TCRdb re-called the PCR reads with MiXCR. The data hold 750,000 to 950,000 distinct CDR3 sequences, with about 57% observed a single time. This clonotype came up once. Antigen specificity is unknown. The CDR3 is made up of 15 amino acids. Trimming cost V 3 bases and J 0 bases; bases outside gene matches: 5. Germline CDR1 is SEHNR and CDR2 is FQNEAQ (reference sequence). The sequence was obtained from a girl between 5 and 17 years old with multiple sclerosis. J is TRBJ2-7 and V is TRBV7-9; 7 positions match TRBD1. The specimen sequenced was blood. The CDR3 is CASSFPGQSSYEQYF. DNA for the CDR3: TGTGCCAGCAGCTTTCCGGGACAGTCCTCCTACGAGCAGTACTTC.